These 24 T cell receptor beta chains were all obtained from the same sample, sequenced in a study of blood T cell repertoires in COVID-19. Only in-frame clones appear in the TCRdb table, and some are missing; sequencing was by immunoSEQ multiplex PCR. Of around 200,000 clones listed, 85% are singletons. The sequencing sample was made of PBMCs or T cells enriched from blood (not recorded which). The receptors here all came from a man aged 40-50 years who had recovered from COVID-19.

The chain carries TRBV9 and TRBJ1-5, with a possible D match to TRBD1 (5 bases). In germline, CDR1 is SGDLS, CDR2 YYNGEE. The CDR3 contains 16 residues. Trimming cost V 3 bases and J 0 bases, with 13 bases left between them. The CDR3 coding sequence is TGTGCCAGCAGCGCGGTGTGGGGGGATAGCAATCAGCCCCAGCATTTT. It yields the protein CASSAVWGDSNQPQHF.

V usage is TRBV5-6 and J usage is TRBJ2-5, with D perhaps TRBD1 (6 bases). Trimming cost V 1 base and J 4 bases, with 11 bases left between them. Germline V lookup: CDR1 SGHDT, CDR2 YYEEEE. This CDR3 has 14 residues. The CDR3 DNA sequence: TGTGCCAGCAGCTTGCTGGACAGAGGAGAGACCCAGTACTTC. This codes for CASSLLDRGETQYF.

The CDR3 region is CASSDWTGSNQPQHF. For the CDR3, the DNA is TGTGCCAGTAGTGATTGGACAGGGAGTAATCAGCCCCAGCATTTT. V usage is TRBV19 and J usage is TRBJ1-5; TRBD1 matches 8 bases. The trim removed 5 bases at V and 4 bases at J, leaving 7 bases unmatched. The CDR3 is 15 residues long. Looked up from germline, CDR1 is LNHDA and CDR2 is SQIVND (reference sequence). The full variable domain, rest sourced from reference TRBV19 and TRBJ1-5, is DGGITQSPKYLFRKEGQNVTLSCEQNLNHDAMYWYRQDPGQGLRLIYYSQIVNDFQKGDIAEGYSVSREKKESFPLTVTSAQKNPTAFYLCASSDWTGSNQPQHFGDGTRLSIL.

CDR3 DNA sequence: TGCAGCGTTGTTGGGCCTAGCACAGATACGCAGTATTTT. Protein: CSVVGPSTDTQYF. This chain connects TRBV29-1 to TRBJ2-3, with D uncertain. Trimming took 4 bases from V and 0 from J, leaving 8 bases between them. Germline CDR1 SQVTM, CDR2 ANQGSEA. The CDR3 covers 13 residues.

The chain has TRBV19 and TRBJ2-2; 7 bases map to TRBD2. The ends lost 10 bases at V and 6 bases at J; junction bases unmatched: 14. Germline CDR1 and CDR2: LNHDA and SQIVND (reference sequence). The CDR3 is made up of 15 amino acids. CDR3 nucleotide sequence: TGTGCCACCTTAGGAGGCGGGAGTTTATCCGGGGAGCTGTTTTTT. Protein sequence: CATLGGGSLSGELFF.

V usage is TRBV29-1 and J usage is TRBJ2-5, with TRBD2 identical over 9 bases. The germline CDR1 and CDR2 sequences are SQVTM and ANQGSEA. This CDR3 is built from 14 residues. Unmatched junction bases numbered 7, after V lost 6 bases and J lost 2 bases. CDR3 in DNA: TGCAGCGTGTGGACTAGCGAAGAACAAGAGACCCAGTACTTC. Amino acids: CSVWTSEEQETQYF.

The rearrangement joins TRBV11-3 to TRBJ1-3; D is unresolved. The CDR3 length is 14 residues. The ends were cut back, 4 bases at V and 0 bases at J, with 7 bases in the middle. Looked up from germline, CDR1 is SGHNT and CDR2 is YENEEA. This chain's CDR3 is CASSYTFSGNTIYF. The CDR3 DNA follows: TGTGCCAGCAGCTACACCTTCTCTGGAAACACCATATATTTT.

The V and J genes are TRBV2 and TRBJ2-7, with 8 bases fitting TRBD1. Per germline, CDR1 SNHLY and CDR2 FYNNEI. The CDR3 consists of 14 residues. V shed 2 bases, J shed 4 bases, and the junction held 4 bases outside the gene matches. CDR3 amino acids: CASSETGGSYEQYF. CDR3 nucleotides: TGTGCCAGCAGTGAAACAGGGGGAAGTTACGAGCAGTACTTC.

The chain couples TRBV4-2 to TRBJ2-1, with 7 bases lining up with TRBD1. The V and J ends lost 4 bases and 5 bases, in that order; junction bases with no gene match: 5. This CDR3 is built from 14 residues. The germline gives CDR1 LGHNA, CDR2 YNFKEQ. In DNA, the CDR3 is TGTGCCAGCAGCCCACTAGGACAGGACAATGAGCAGTTCTTC. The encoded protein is CASSPLGQDNEQFF.

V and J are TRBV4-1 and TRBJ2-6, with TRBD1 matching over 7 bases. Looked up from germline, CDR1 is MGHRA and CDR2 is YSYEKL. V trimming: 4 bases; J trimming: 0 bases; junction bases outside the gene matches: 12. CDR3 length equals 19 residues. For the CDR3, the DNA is TGCGCCAGCAGCCGCGCCCCGGGACAGCTCCTCTCTGGGGCCAACGTCCTGACTTTC. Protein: CASSRAPGQLLSGANVLTF.

Here the CDR3 DNA reads TGTGCCAGCAGCTTGGGTCCGGCGGGGTATGGCTACACCTTC. Its protein product is CASSLGPAGYGYTF. The chain joins TRBV5-5 to TRBJ1-2; no firm D call. This CDR3 is 14 amino acids long. Trimming shortened V by 0 bases and J by 5 bases, and 11 bases separated the two germline ends. From germline, CDR1 is SGHKS and CDR2 YYEKEE (reference sequence). The variable domain in full, with the rest retrieved from reference TRBV5-5 and TRBJ1-2, is DAGVTQSPTHLIKTRGQQVTLRCSPISGHKSVSWYQQVLGQGPQFIFQYYEKEERGRGNFPDRFSARQFPNYSSELNVNALLLGDSALYLCASSLGPAGYGYTFGSGTRLTVV.

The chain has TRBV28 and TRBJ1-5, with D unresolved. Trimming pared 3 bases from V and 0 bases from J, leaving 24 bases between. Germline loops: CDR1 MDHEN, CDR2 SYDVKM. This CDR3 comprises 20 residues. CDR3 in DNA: TGTGCCAGCAGTTTTTGGCAGGTCCTTTTTACGCCTTATAGCAATCAGCCCCAGCATTTT. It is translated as CASSFWQVLFTPYSNQPQHF.

CDR3 nucleotide sequence: TGTGCCAGTACCACCCCGGGACTAGCGGGAGGTTACACCGGGGAGCTGTTTTTT. The encoded protein is CASTTPGLAGGYTGELFF. The J gene is TRBJ2-2, the V gene TRBV19; 15 nucleotides line up with TRBD2. Germline lookup yields CDR1 LNHDA and CDR2 SQIVND (reference sequence). The V segment lost 7 bases and the J segment 3 bases; nucleotides outside the gene matches: 9. This CDR3 region has 18 residues.

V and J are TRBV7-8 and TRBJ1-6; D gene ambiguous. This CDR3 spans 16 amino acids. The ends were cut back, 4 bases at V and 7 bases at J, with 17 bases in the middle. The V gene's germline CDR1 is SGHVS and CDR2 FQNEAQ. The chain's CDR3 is CASSSTRLGENSPLHF. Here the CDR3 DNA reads TGTGCCAGCAGCTCGACCCGGCTCGGAGAAAATTCACCCCTCCACTTT.

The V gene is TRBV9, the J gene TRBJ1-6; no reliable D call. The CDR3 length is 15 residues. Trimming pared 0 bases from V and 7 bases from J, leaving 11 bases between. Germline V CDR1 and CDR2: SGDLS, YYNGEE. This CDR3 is CASSVDSSGNSPLHF. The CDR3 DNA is TGTGCCAGCAGCGTAGACAGTTCTGGGAATTCACCCCTCCACTTT. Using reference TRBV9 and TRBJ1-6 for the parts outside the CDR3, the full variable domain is DSGVTQTPKHLITATGQRVTLRCSPRSGDLSVYWYQQSLDQGLQFLIQYYNGEERAKGNILERFSAQQFPDLHSELNLSSLELGDSALYFCASSVDSSGNSPLHFGNGTRLTVT.

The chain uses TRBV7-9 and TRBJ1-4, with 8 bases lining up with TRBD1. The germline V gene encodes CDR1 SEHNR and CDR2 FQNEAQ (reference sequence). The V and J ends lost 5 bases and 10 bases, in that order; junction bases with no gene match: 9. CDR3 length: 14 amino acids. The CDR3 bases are TGTGCCAGCAGCGCTGACAGGGGCGAAAGAAAACTGTTTTTT. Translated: CASSADRGERKLFF.

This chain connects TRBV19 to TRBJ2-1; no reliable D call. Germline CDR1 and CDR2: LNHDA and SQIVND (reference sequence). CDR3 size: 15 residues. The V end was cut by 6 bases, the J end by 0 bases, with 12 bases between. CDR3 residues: CASRSTGSSYNEQFF. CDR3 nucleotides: TGTGCCAGTAGATCAACGGGTAGCTCCTACAATGAGCAGTTCTTC.

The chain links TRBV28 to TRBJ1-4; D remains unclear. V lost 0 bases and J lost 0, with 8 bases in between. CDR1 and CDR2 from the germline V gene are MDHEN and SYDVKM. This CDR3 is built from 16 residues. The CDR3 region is CASSLWEGATNEKLFF. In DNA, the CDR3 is TGTGCCAGCAGTTTATGGGAGGGAGCAACTAATGAAAAACTGTTTTTT.

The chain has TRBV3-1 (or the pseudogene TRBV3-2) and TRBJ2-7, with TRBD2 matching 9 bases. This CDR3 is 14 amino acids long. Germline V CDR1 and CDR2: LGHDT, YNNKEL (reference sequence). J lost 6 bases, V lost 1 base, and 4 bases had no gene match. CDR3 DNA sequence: TGTGCCAGCAGCCAAGTTAGCGGGAGTCTCGAGCAGTACTTC. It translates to CASSQVSGSLEQYF.

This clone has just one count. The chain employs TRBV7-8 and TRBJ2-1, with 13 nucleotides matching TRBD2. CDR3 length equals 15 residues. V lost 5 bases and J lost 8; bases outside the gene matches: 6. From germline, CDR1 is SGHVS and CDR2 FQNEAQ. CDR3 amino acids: CASSPRTSGSDEQFF. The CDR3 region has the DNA TGTGCCAGCAGCCCCAGGACTAGCGGGAGTGATGAGCAGTTCTTC.

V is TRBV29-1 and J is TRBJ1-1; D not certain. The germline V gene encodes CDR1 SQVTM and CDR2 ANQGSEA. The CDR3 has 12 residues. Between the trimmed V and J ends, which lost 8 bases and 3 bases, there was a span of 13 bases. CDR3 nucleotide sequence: TGCAGCTCACGGAGAACGGACACTGAAGCTTTCTTT. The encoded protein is CSSRRTDTEAFF. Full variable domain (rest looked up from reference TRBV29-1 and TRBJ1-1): SAVISQKPSRDICQRGTSLTIQCQVDSQVTMMFWYRQQPGQSLTLIATANQGSEATYESGFVIDKFPISRPNLTFSTLTVSNMSPEDSSIYLCSSRRTDTEAFFGQGTRLTVV.

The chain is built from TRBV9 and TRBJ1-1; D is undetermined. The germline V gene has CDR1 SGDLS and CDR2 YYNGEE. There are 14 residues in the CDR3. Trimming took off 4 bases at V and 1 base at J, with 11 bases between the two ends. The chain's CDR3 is CASSPEGGNTEAFF. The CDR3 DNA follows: TGTGCCAGCAGCCCCGAGGGAGGGAACACTGAAGCTTTCTTT.

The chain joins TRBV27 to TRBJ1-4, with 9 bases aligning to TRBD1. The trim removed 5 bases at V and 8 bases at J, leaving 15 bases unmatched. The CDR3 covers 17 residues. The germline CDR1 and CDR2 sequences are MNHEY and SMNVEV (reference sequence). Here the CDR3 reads CASSDRGQGMLGEKLFF. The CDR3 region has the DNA TGTGCCAGCAGTGACCGCGGACAGGGGATGCTGGGAGAAAAACTGTTTTTT.

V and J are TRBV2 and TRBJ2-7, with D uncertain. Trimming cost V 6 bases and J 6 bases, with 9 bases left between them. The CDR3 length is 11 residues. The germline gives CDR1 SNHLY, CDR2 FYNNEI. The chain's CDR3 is CASRANSEQYF. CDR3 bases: TGTGCCAGCAGAGCAAACAGCGAGCAGTACTTC.